This T cell receptor beta chain derives from a study of read filtering for tumor transcriptome and immune sequencing (dated by TCRdb to the early 2020s). About the investigation overall: The cohort was composed of roughly 16 male and about 14 female patients, with a mean age of approximately 72 years and an age range of about 45 to 90. By revised international staging, 8 or 9 patients were R-ISS I, about 17 were R-ISS II and 6 or 7 were R-ISS III. Whole-transcriptome libraries were prepared with the TruSeq RNA Access Library Prep Kit after DNase treatment. TCR-region mapped reads per sample ranged from about 4 to 10.27 million with IR-seq versus only roughly 85 to 1,300 with RNA-seq. TCR repertoires obtained by targeted immune repertoire sequencing and by bulk whole-transcriptome sequencing performed on the same bone marrow samples were compared. One main goal was a read-filtering strategy for immune repertoire data, in particular deciding whether clonotypes backed by only one read should be removed.

The Immunoverse kit was used to build TCR libraries from 400 ng RNA, with molecular barcoded adaptors covering alpha/delta and beta/gamma chains. TCR library preparation was performed with the same RNA that was used for transcriptome sequencing. An Illumina HiSeq 4000 with 2 x 150 cycles was used to sequence the TCR libraries. Per the source publication's procedure: MiXCR aligned TCR reads to human V, D, J and C references and assembled the aligned reads into CDR3 clonotypes, with quality filtering and error correction included. The tcR package in R was used for analysis of clonotype counts and gene usage diversity. For inspection of raw mapping reads, RNA-seq reads were mapped by STAR aligner version 2.5.3a onto GRCh37 of the human genome. IR-seq fastq files were randomly downsampled with Seqtk 1.3 to test the effect of sequencing depth on detected clonotypes. TCRdb passed the public sequencing reads through fastp at Q25 and MiXCR, retaining productive beta sequences. For every CDR3 protein sequence, its rows merge into one entry that carries the most common genes and DNA. The V and J calls and clone size are TCRdb's, not the authors'. Present in this sample are about 130,000 distinct CDR3 sequences, 13% of which were seen just once. The top ten constitute about 11% of the sample.

Overall study outcomes, separate from this receptor: Compared with RNA-seq, IR-seq captured clonotypes at much higher depth and more reliably, and a smaller IR-seq throughput was enough to identify most shared clonotypes. Rather than purified T cells, the sorted CD138-negative fraction was a mixed bone marrow immune population. Single-read clonotypes made up 80% to 85% of clonotypes but about 3.3% of total reads in IR-seq, and roughly 75% of clonotypes and 40% to 50% of reads in RNA-seq. When single-read clonotypes were removed, the proportions of shared clonotypes in IR-seq and RNA-seq correlated more strongly.

Bone marrow was sampled from every patient at the time of active disease. Bone marrow mononuclear cells were isolated by Ficoll-Hypaque density gradient centrifugation. Myeloma plasma cells were removed and CD138-negative cells were collected by negative selection after labeling with CD138 magnetic microbeads on a MACS separator. Flow cytometry on an Attune NxT with CD138 antibodies was used to check the purity of the isolated cells. Total RNA was extracted using TRIzol reagent and was quantified on a NanoDrop spectrophotometer. For each patient, paired RNA-seq and IR-seq were run on the CD138-negative bone marrow sample from that patient. CDR1 and CDR2, per the germline V gene (reference sequence), are LGHDT and YNNKEL. The cysteine opens and the phenylalanine closes a CDR3 of 16 amino acids. The sequence is cut down to CDR3 DNA, 48 bases in frame from base 1. V is clipped by 0 bases and J by 1 base, and the sequence between their germline boundaries is 11 bases long.

This clonotype was observed at least ten times. The clone's antigen remains unknown. Base qualities are not provided; no much larger clone lies one nucleotide away. Sequenced: a population of CD138-negative cells sorted from bone marrow. Sample cell subset or site, as interpreted from the label and publication: bone marrow mononuclear cells depleted of CD138+ plasma/myeloma cells by negative magnetic selection. This receptor chain uses TRBV3-1 and TRBJ2-3, with the D gene not clear enough to name. The receptor was derived from a donor at least 40 years old with multiple myeloma. The nucleotide sequence reads TGTGCCAGCAGCCAAGATTGGTCCCCTGGCACAGATACGCAGTATTTT. This gives the protein CASSQDWSPGTDTQYF.